These T cell receptor beta chains were read from a single sample in a study of blood T cell repertoires in COVID-19. The protocol was immunoSEQ multiplex PCR, while the TCRdb copy is restricted to in-frame clones and leaves out a portion. Among 200,000 to 250,000 clones listed, about 85% were seen once. What was sequenced was peripheral blood. The receptors were gathered from a man aged 40-55 years with acute or convalescent COVID-19. Each CDR3 is given with its conserved first and last residue. A D gene is named only where the DNA matches it firmly. Clone size, where shown, is once, few, many, or a class for clones that have expanded.

D gene | J gene | clone size | V gene | CDR3 protein
- | TRBJ1-2 | - | TRBV15 | CATSRDINYGYTF
TRBD2 | TRBJ2-2 | - | TRBV12-5 | CASGSRLAGNTGELFF
TRBD2 | TRBJ2-7 | - | TRBV6-7 | CASSYWAGGPRYYEQYF
- | TRBJ2-1 | once | TRBV7-2 | CASSLVAYNEQFF
TRBD2 | TRBJ2-1 | - | TRBV6-1 | CASSGRAGGPTYNEQFF
- | TRBJ2-5 | - | TRBV5-1 | CASSLGGPRGETQYF
- | TRBJ2-7 | once | TRBV5-4 | CASSFGGEQYF
- | TRBJ2-7 | - | TRBV6-2/TRBV6-3 | CASSLDTSQYF
- | TRBJ1-2 | once | TRBV9 | CASSVTGSYGYTF
- | TRBJ2-1 | - | TRBV7-2 | CASSLGQGTYNEQFF
TRBD1 | TRBJ1-2 | - | TRBV18 | CASSPPPGQPSGYTF
- | TRBJ2-7 | - | TRBV7-9 | CASSRDGPSGGVKQYF
TRBD1 | TRBJ1-4 | - | TRBV14 | CASSQGTGLAF
TRBD2 | TRBJ2-3 | - | TRBV4-1 | CASSLGLAGGTDTQYF
TRBD2 | TRBJ2-5 | - | TRBV28 | CASTRTSGGAQETQYF
- | TRBJ1-5 | - | TRBV5-5 | CASRPGQFYSNQPQHF
- | TRBJ1-5 | - | TRBV6-5 | CASRSGFSNQPQHF
- | TRBJ2-3 | - | TRBV5-6 | CASSLGYAGADTQYF
- | TRBJ2-2 | - | TRBV12-3/TRBV12-4 | CASNHNTGELFF
TRBD1 | TRBJ1-5 | - | TRBV20-1 | CSASLGQGEQPQHF
TRBD1 | TRBJ1-1 | once | TRBV6-2/TRBV6-3 | CASSSGTVSTEAFF
TRBD1 | TRBJ1-5 | - | TRBV28 | CASSLFGQGGNQPQHF
TRBD2 | TRBJ2-1 | - | TRBV13 | CASSLGPSGGANEQFF
- | TRBJ1-1 | - | TRBV12-3/TRBV12-4 | CASSFLQNTEAFF
- | TRBJ1-6 | - | TRBV6-2/TRBV6-3 | CASSLERGQSHSPLHF
TRBD1 | TRBJ1-1 | - | TRBV4-1 | CASSRRQGTEAFF
TRBD2 | TRBJ2-7 | - | TRBV30 | CAGQRGATLEQYF
- | TRBJ1-1 | - | TRBV5-1 | CASSFQENTEAFF
TRBD2 | TRBJ2-3 | once | TRBV10-3 | CAISEVPTSGPSGTQYF
- | TRBJ2-7 | - | TRBV2 | CASSPTRSADQYF
- | TRBJ1-1 | - | TRBV7-2 | CASSFSRGNTEAFF
- | TRBJ2-5 | few | TRBV9 | CASSQGFIQETQYF
TRBD1 | TRBJ1-5 | few | TRBV28 | CASTALQGADGQPQHF
- | TRBJ1-4 | once | TRBV4-1 | CASSQGRGDEKLFF
TRBD1 | TRBJ1-2 | - | TRBV20-1 | CSGQGNYGYTF
- | TRBJ2-3 | - | TRBV7-2 | CASSLSRLVTDTQYF
TRBD1 | TRBJ2-3 | - | TRBV2 | CASRTGGDTQYF
- | TRBJ1-1 | - | TRBV6-5 | CASWSPGQNTEAFF
TRBD1 | TRBJ2-5 | - | TRBV19 | CASSTWDRGQETQYF
TRBD2 | TRBJ2-2 | - | TRBV13 | CASSAGRGGNTGELFF
- | TRBJ2-3 | - | TRBV9 | CASSELAGTANTDTQYF
- | TRBJ2-6 | - | TRBV6-5 | CASRRFGANVLTF
- | TRBJ1-2 | - | TRBV6-5 | CASSLRDSYGYTF
TRBD1 | TRBJ2-2 | - | TRBV7-2 | CASSQLRKTGSNTGELFF
- | TRBJ1-5 | few | TRBV18 | CASSPGSNSNQPQHF
TRBD1 | TRBJ1-1 | - | TRBV7-9 | CASSFTGGGNTEAFF